The 28 T cell receptor beta chains below come from one sample, sequenced in a study of response to subunit inactivated influenza vaccine. TCRdb ran MiXCR on the RT-PCR reads and lists one entry per CDR3 protein. There are fewer than 800,000 distinct CDR3 sequences in the sample; 15% to 19% occur only once, and 11% lies in the top ten. Sequenced here: PBMCs from blood, sampled roughly 12 days after vaccination. These receptors were obtained from a man aged 50 or older who received an inactivated influenza vaccine.

This clonotype was detected ten times or more. This sequence joins TRBV11-2 and TRBJ2-3; no clear D gene. The CDR3 is 12 residues long. V was shortened by 1 base and J by 4 bases, with 3 bases between the two germline ends. From germline, CDR1 is SGHAT and CDR2 FQNNGV. The CDR3 reads CASSLVPDTQYF. CDR3 in DNA: TGTGCCAGCAGCTTAGTCCCAGATACGCAGTATTTT.

This clonotype was seen only a few times. The rearrangement joins TRBV11-2 to TRBJ2-5, with D tentatively TRBD1 or TRBD2 (5 bases each). CDR1 and CDR2 from the germline V gene are SGHAT and FQNNGV. The CDR3 consists of 15 residues. V was trimmed by 4 bases and J by 7 bases, leaving 19 bases between them. The CDR3 here is CASSSNRRGSGTQYF. The CDR3 DNA sequence: TGTGCCAGCAGCTCGAACAGGAGAGGGTCAGGGACCCAGTACTTC. The variable domain in full, with the rest retrieved from reference TRBV11-2 and TRBJ2-5, is EAGVAQSPRYKIIEKRQSVAFWCNPISGHATLYWYQQILGQGPKLLIQFQNNGVVDDSQLPKDRFSAERLKGVDSTLKIQPAKLEDSAVYLCASSSNRRGSGTQYFGPGTRLLVL.

This clonotype was observed at least ten times. The V gene is TRBV29-1, the J gene TRBJ2-3, with TRBD2 matching 7 bases. Germline V gene sequence: CDR1 SQVTM, CDR2 ANQGSEA. V lost 2 bases and J lost 4; bases outside the gene matches: 9. The CDR3 totals 15 residues. CDR3 amino acids: CSVESRSGEPDTQYF. The CDR3 coding sequence is TGCAGCGTTGAAAGTAGAAGCGGGGAACCAGATACGCAGTATTTT.

This clonotype was recorded a few times. V usage is TRBV7-2 and J usage is TRBJ1-1; D is ambiguous. Germline V lookup: CDR1 SGHTA, CDR2 FQGNSA. The V gene lost 5 bases and the J gene lost 4 bases, with 17 bases spanning the gap. The CDR3 loop spans 15 amino acids. CDR3: CASSLLVGLGTEAFF. The CDR3 bases are TGTGCCAGCAGCCTTCTCGTAGGGCTTGGCACTGAAGCTTTCTTT.

This clonotype showed up many times. The chain links TRBV7-2 to TRBJ2-3; 12 nucleotides line up with TRBD2. The CDR3 covers 16 residues. Germline V gives CDR1 SGHTA, CDR2 FQGNSA. V lost 4 bases, J lost 4 bases, and 6 bases stayed unmatched. DNA of the CDR3: TGTGCCAGCAGCTACAGACTAGCGGGAGCTGCAGATACGCAGTATTTT. Amino acids: CASSYRLAGAADTQYF.

This clonotype occurred a few times. The rearrangement joins TRBV20-1 to TRBJ2-1, with D unresolved. The CDR3 sequence is 15 residues long. Trimming took 4 bases from V and 4 from J, leaving 17 bases between them. The germline V gene encodes CDR1 DFQATT and CDR2 SNEGSKA (reference sequence). CDR3 in DNA: TGCAGTGCTACACACCCAGCGAGAGGTTACAATGAGCAGTTCTTC. Its translation is CSATHPARGYNEQFF.

This clonotype was observed a handful of times. This chain joins TRBV7-2 and TRBJ2-1; TRBD2 matches at 11 bases. Germline V gene data show CDR1 as SGHTA and CDR2 as FQGNSA. The CDR3 extends over 16 amino acids. Trimming cost V 4 bases and J 5 bases; bases outside gene matches: 7. CDR3 protein: CASSSETSGIHNEQFF. In DNA form, the CDR3 reads TGTGCCAGCAGCTCCGAGACTAGCGGGATCCACAATGAGCAGTTCTTC.

The genes are TRBV28 and TRBJ2-3; D not resolved. The germline V gene has CDR1 MDHEN and CDR2 SYDVKM. The CDR3 has 12 residues. Deletions cut 8 bases from V and 1 base from J, with 7 bases between. CDR3 DNA: TGTGCCAGCCAGAGCGGCACAGATACGCAGTATTTT. It translates to CASQSGTDTQYF.

The V and J genes are TRBV2 and TRBJ2-7; unclear D gene. The CDR3 covers 13 residues. Germline V gene data show CDR1 as SNHLY and CDR2 as FYNNEI. Trimming shortened V by 10 bases and J by 9 bases, and 22 bases separated the two germline ends. In DNA, the CDR3 is TGTGCCACGGCCGACCTCCCGCTCTTGGCGCAGTACTTC. This translates into CATADLPLLAQYF.

This clonotype appeared a few times. The rearrangement joins TRBV20-1 to TRBJ1-1; 8 bases are a match to TRBD1. Trimming took 5 bases from V and 6 from J; bases not matched to a gene: 14. The CDR3 totals 15 residues. Per germline, CDR1 DFQATT and CDR2 SNEGSKA (reference sequence). The CDR3 loop reads CSAYDRGRPGAEAFF. Written as DNA, the CDR3 is TGCAGTGCTTACGACAGGGGACGGCCCGGCGCTGAAGCTTTCTTT.

This chain uses TRBV6-1 with TRBJ2-7; 7 bases align to TRBD2. CDR1 and CDR2 from the germline V gene are MNHNS and SASEGT. The CDR3 totals 14 residues. Losses at the gene ends were 4 bases for V and 3 bases for J; bases not matched to a gene: 6. The CDR3 here is CASSVGRGVYEQYF. For the CDR3, the DNA is TGTGCCAGCAGTGTGGGACGGGGGGTCTACGAGCAGTACTTC.

This clonotype was seen a handful of times. The rearrangement links TRBV27 to TRBJ2-2, with 11 nucleotides matching TRBD2. V trimming: 5 bases; J trimming: 7 bases; junction bases outside the gene matches: 6. Per the germline V gene, CDR1 is MNHEY and CDR2 is SMNVEV (reference sequence). This CDR3 comprises 15 residues. As DNA, the CDR3 is TGTGCCAGCAGTCTTAGCGGGAGGGCCCTCGGGGAGCTGTTTTTT. It is translated as CASSLSGRALGELFF.

The chain uses TRBV28 and TRBJ2-7; 7 positions agree with TRBD1. Germline V CDR1 and CDR2: MDHEN, SYDVKM. This CDR3 is built from 15 residues. The V gene end was trimmed by 4 bases and the J gene end by 2 bases; junction bases not matched to a gene: 8. The CDR3 protein is CASSSPGQATYEQYF. DNA for the CDR3: TGTGCCAGCAGTTCCCCAGGACAGGCCACCTACGAGCAGTACTTC. Together with reference TRBV28 and TRBJ2-7, the CDR3 gives the full variable domain: DVKVTQSSRYLVKRTGEKVFLECVQDMDHENMFWYRQDPGLGLRLIYFSYDVKMKEKGDIPEGYSVSREKKERFSLILESASTNQTSMYLCASSSPGQATYEQYFGPGTRLTVT.

This clonotype turned up a few times. The chain links TRBV11-2 to TRBJ2-7, with 11 bases matching TRBD2. Per the germline V gene, CDR1 is SGHAT and CDR2 is FQNNGV. There are 18 residues in the CDR3. Unmatched junction bases numbered 14, after V lost 3 bases and J lost 4 bases. This CDR3 is CASSLSPSLAGGLYEQYF. The CDR3 nucleotides are TGTGCCAGCAGCTTGAGTCCGTCCCTAGCGGGAGGATTGTACGAGCAGTACTTC.

This sequence joins TRBV12-3 or TRBV12-4 and TRBJ2-1, with D possibly being TRBD2 (7 bases). The CDR3 spans 14 residues. V was cut by 8 bases and J by 2 bases, with 13 bases left in between. The CDR3 is CASARGATYNEQFF. In DNA, the CDR3 is TGTGCCAGCGCCCGGGGGGCCACCTACAATGAGCAGTTCTTC.

By frequency in the sample, this clonotype is medium-sized. The chain uses TRBV7-2 and TRBJ2-7; 10 bases fit TRBD2. Germline V lookup: CDR1 SGHTA, CDR2 FQGNSA. The CDR3 is 17 amino acids. V shed 3 bases, J shed 3 bases, and the junction held 11 bases outside the gene matches. CDR3 region: CASSFSTSGNGGYEQYF. CDR3 in DNA: TGTGCCAGCAGCTTTTCAACTAGCGGGAATGGGGGCTACGAGCAGTACTTC.

In nucleotides, the CDR3 is TGTGCCAGCAGTCCAGACAGGGACATGAGAGATACGCAGTATTTT. This translates into CASSPDRDMRDTQYF. The V and J genes are TRBV5-6 and TRBJ2-3; the match to TRBD1 covers 7 bases. Germline V gives CDR1 SGHDT, CDR2 YYEEEE. The CDR3 sequence is 15 residues long. Germline trimming cut 5 bases from V and 5 bases from J; bases unmatched to any gene: 11.

The CDR3 coding sequence is TGCGCCAGCAATCTCGGGGGAGGGGGCACAGATACGCAGTATTTT. Translation gives CASNLGGGGTDTQYF. This chain joins TRBV5-1 and TRBJ2-3; 7 bases map to TRBD2. The CDR3 loop spans 15 amino acids. Germline lookup yields CDR1 SGHRS and CDR2 YFSETQ. Unmatched junction bases numbered 8, after V lost 6 bases and J lost 1 base.

In this sample, this clonotype turned up a few times. The chain couples TRBV7-9 to TRBJ2-5; a possible D gene is TRBD1 (6 bases). Per germline, CDR1 SEHNR and CDR2 FQNEAQ (reference sequence). CDR3 size: 11 residues. With 7 bases removed from V and 7 bases from J, the gap between germline ends came to 10 bases. CDR3 nucleotides: TGTGCCAGCAACCAAGGGGGGACCCAGTACTTC. It specifies CASNQGGTQYF.

The chain is built from TRBV6-1 and TRBJ2-5; D is perhaps TRBD1 (6 bases). Trimming shortened V by 4 bases and J by 5 bases, and 14 bases separated the two germline ends. CDR3 size: 14 residues. Per the germline V gene, CDR1 is MNHNS and CDR2 is SASEGT. The CDR3, as DNA: TGTGCCAGCAGTGCCTGGGGACAATTTGAGACCCAGTACTTC. As protein: CASSAWGQFETQYF.

J is TRBJ2-5 and V is TRBV6-1, with 7 bases lining up with TRBD2. J lost 4 bases, V lost 5 bases, and 16 bases had no gene match. The CDR3 sequence is 17 residues long. The V gene's germline CDR1 is MNHNS and CDR2 SASEGT. The CDR3 here is CASSPRPQRGSRETQYF. DNA of the CDR3: TGTGCCAGCAGTCCCCGTCCACAGCGGGGATCCCGAGAGACCCAGTACTTC.

This clonotype showed up just a few times. The chain couples TRBV28 to TRBJ1-2; weak D call: TRBD1 (5 bases). CDR3 length: 17 residues. CDR1 is MDHEN and CDR2 is SYDVKM in the germline V gene. Trimming cost V 3 bases and J 8 bases, with 25 bases left between them. The CDR3 DNA is TGTGCCAGCAGTTTCTTCATGGGGACGGCCGCTTTGGGGGGCTACACCTTC. This sequence encodes CASSFFMGTAALGGYTF.

The chain couples TRBV20-1 to TRBJ2-5, with TRBD1 matching 7 bases. The CDR3 contains 14 residues. V trimming: 6 bases; J trimming: 3 bases; junction bases outside the gene matches: 10. Germline V gene sequence: CDR1 DFQATT, CDR2 SNEGSKA (reference sequence). The CDR3 sequence: CSALSLGGEETQYF. For the CDR3, the DNA is TGCAGTGCGTTGAGCCTAGGGGGCGAAGAGACCCAGTACTTC.

This chain links TRBV10-3 with TRBJ2-2, with TRBD2 matching 9 bases. J gave up 4 bases and V 7 bases, and 7 bases lay outside the gene matches. The V gene's germline CDR1 is ENHRY and CDR2 SYGVKD. The CDR3 has 15 amino acids. In DNA form, the CDR3 reads TGTGCCATCACGCGGGAGGGCCTGGGCACCGGGGAGCTGTTTTTT. Protein sequence: CAITREGLGTGELFF.

The rearrangement links TRBV3-1 to TRBJ2-5; no clear D gene. The CDR3 totals 15 residues. Germline V lookup: CDR1 LGHDT, CDR2 YNNKEL (reference sequence). The ends were cut back, 0 bases at V and 2 bases at J, with 10 bases in the middle. This chain's CDR3 is CASSQDPVLQETQYF. The CDR3 DNA reads TGTGCCAGCAGCCAAGATCCAGTACTACAAGAGACCCAGTACTTC.

V usage is TRBV7-9 and J usage is TRBJ2-4, with D hard to call. This CDR3 is 14 amino acids long. The V end was cut by 5 bases, the J end by 0 bases, with 8 bases between. Germline CDR1 reads SEHNR; CDR2 reads FQNEAQ (reference sequence). CDR3: CASSSTQAKNIQYF. DNA for the CDR3: TGTGCCAGCAGCAGTACACAAGCCAAAAACATTCAGTACTTC.

This clonotype was counted only a few times. This sequence joins TRBV11-1 and TRBJ2-1; TRBD1 aligns across 11 bases. CDR3 length: 19 residues. Germline V gene lookup returns CDR1 SGHAT and CDR2 FQDESV (reference sequence). J lost 3 bases, V lost 6 bases, and 16 bases had no gene match. CDR3 protein: CASSSGQGALGGIYNEQFF. CDR3 DNA sequence: TGTGCCAGCAGTTCCGGACAGGGGGCTTTAGGCGGGATCTACAATGAGCAGTTCTTC.

This chain links TRBV5-1 with TRBJ2-4; D tentatively reads TRBD1 or TRBD2 (5 bases each). The CDR3 runs 15 residues. Germline V gene lookup returns CDR1 SGHRS and CDR2 YFSETQ. The V gene lost 3 bases and the J gene lost 7 bases, with 17 bases spanning the gap. The CDR3 sequence: CASSSKGEWGNIQYF. Written as DNA, the CDR3 is TGCGCCAGCAGCTCCAAAGGGGAATGGGGGAACATTCAGTACTTC. Combining the CDR3 with reference TRBV5-1 and TRBJ2-4 gives the whole variable domain KAGVTQTPRYLIKTRGQQVTLSCSPISGHRSVSWYQQTPGQGLQFLFEYFSETQRNKGNFPGRFSGRQFSNSRSEMNVSTLELGDSALYLCASSSKGEWGNIQYFGAGTRLSVL.